This T cell receptor (beta chain) was found in a study of blood T cell repertoires in COVID-19. About the research overall: COVID-19 samples collected from the United States, Italy and Spain covered acute and convalescent phases. PBMCs, B-cell-depleted T cells, or T cells provided the cDNA or gDNA that made up the material.

Methods used by the authors: The assay estimated nucleated cells by amplifying reference gene primers. Only in-frame clones appear in the TCRdb table, and some are missing; sequencing was by immunoSEQ multiplex PCR. Clone size and V and J calls were adopted from that table, with D and trimming inferred from the DNA. The sample lists 150,000 to 200,000 clones; roughly four fifths were seen once. During active infection, Seattle patients enrolled and were then monitored through disease. Sequencing input: peripheral blood. This sequence originates from a woman aged 70 to 79 with COVID-19, enrolled during active disease.

The CDR3 DNA follows: TGCAGTGCTAGTTCTGGGGCCCGCTCCTACGAGCAGTACTTC. Encoded protein: CSASSGARSYEQYF. The genes are TRBV20-1 and TRBJ2-7, with D possibly being TRBD1 (5 bases). The CDR3 runs 14 residues. CDR1 is DFQATT and CDR2 is SNEGSKA in the germline V gene (reference sequence). Trimming pared 3 bases from V and 0 bases from J, leaving 12 bases between.